This T cell receptor beta chain was identified in a study of neurological immune-mediated disorders. V was pared by 0 bases and J by 1 base, with 12 bases between. The CDR3 has 15 residues. Germline lookup yields CDR1 DFQATT and CDR2 SNEGSKA (reference sequence). TCRdb processed the 5' RACE reads anew with MiXCR; each CDR3 protein has one entry. The sample includes around 15,000 distinct CDR3 sequences, about 10% of them seen just once. This clonotype was observed at least ten times. V usage is TRBV20-1 and J usage is TRBJ2-5; no clear D gene. The sequence derives from a man aged 50-60 years in good health. Sequencing was done on a sample of CD8+ T cells from blood. The CDR3 nucleotides are TGCAGTGCTAGAGAAAAAAGGGCCCTCCAAGAGACCCAGTACTTC. This sequence encodes CSAREKRALQETQYF.